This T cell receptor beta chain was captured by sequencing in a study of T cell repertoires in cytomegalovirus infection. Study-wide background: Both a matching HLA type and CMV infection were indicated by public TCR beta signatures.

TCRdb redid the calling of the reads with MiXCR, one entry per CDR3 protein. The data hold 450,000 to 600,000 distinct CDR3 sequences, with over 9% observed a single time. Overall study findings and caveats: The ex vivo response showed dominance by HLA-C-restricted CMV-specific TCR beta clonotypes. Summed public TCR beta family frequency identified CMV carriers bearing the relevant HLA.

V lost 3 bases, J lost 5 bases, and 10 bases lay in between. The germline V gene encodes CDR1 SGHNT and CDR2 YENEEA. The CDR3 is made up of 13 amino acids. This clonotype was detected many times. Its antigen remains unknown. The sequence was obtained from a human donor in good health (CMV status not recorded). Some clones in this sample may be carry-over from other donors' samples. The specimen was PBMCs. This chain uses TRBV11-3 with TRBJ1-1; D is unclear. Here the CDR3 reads CASSLNSGTEAFF. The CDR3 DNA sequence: TGTGCCAGCAGCTTGAACAGTGGGACTGAAGCTTTCTTT.